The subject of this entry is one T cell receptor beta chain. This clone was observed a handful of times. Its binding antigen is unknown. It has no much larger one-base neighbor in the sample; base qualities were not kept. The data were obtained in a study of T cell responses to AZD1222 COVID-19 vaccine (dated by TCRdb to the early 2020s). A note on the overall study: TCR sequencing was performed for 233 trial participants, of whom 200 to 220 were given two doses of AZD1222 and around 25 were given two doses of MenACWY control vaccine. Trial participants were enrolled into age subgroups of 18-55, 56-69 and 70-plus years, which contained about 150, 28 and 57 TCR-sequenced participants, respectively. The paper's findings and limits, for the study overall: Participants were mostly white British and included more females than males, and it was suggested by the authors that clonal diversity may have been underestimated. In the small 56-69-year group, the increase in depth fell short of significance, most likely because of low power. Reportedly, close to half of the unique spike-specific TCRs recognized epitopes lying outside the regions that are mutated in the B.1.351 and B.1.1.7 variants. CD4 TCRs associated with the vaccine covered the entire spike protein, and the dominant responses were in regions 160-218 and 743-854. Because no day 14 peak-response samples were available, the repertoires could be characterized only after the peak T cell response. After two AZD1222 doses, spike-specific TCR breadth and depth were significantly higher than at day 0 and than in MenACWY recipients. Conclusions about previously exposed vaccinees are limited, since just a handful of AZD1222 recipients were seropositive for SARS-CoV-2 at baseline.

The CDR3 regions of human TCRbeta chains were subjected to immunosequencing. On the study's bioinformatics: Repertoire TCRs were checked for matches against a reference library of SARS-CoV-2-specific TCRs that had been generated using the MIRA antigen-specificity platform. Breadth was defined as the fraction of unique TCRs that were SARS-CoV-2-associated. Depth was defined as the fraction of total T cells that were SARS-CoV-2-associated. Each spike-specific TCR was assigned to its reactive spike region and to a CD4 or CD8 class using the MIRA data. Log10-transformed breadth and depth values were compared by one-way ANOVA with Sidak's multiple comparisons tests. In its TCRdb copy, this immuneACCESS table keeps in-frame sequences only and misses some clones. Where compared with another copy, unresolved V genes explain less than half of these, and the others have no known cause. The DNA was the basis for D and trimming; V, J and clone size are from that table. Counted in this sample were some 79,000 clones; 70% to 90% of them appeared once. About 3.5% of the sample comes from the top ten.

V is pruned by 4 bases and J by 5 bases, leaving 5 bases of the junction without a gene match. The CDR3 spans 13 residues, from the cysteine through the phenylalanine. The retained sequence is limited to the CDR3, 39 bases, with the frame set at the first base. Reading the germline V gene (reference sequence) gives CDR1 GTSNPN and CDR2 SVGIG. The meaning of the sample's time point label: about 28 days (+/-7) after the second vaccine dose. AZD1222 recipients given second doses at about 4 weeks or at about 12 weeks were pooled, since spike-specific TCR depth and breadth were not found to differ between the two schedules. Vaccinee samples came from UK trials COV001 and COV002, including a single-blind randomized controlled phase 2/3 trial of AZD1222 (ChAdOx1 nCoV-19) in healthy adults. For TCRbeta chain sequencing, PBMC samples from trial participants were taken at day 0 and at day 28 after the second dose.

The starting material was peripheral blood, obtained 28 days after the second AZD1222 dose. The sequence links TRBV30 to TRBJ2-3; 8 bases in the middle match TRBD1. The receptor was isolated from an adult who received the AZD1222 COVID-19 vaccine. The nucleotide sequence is TGTGCCTGGACGACAGGGGTGATAGATACGCAGTATTTT. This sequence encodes CAWTTGVIDTQYF. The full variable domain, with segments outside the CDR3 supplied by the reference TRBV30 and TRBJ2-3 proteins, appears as SQTIHQWPATLVQPVGSPLSLECTVEGTSNPNLYWYRQAAGRGLQLLFYSVGIGQISSEVPQNLSASRPQDRQFILSSKKLLLSDSGFYLCAWTTGVIDTQYFGPGTRLTVL.